This TCR beta chain was captured by sequencing in a study of blood T cell repertoires in COVID-19. Study overall: T cells, B-cell-depleted T cells, or PBMCs supplied cDNA or gDNA.

This clone was counted once. V dropped 0 bases and J dropped 4; count of bases not matched to a gene: 10. CDR3 size: 18 residues. CDR1 is SGDLS, CDR2 YYNGEE, per germline. Produced via immunoSEQ multiplex PCR; TCRdb's table is partial and in-frame only. The table records about 30,000 clones, roughly nine tenths of them present only once. This TCR derives from a human donor with active COVID-19. The donor label of this sample is uncertain. This sequence joins TRBV9 and TRBJ2-1; 10 bases line up with TRBD2. Material: peripheral blood. Here the CDR3 reads CASSVGLAGARGYNEQFF. CDR3 coding DNA: TGTGCCAGCAGCGTAGGGCTAGCGGGGGCCCGTGGGTACAATGAGCAGTTCTTC.